One and the same sample provided the 22 T cell receptor beta chains below, sequenced in a study of blood T cell repertoires in COVID-19. Generated by immunoSEQ multiplex PCR, the TCRdb table keeps only in-frame clones and is missing some. The data contain 35,000 or so clones, approximately 91% of them singletons. Input material: peripheral blood. The receptors shown here come from a human donor in a cohort sampled during active COVID-19.

The genes are TRBV12-3 or TRBV12-4 and TRBJ1-3; the D gene is possibly TRBD1 (5 bases). The CDR3 extends over 12 amino acids. V was trimmed by 3 bases and J by 7 bases, leaving 7 bases between them. CDR3 sequence: CASSLGPNTIYF. CDR3 nucleotides: TGTGCCAGCAGTTTGGGGCCCAACACCATATATTTT.

The chain links TRBV5-4 to TRBJ2-3, with 14 bases that match TRBD2. With 5 bases clipped from V and 4 bases from J, the junction kept 6 bases outside the gene matches. Germline CDR1 is SGHNT and CDR2 is YYREEE (reference sequence). CDR3 length: 16 amino acids. The CDR3 loop reads CASSSGLAGGADTQYF. CDR3 sequence (DNA): TGTGCCAGCAGTTCCGGACTAGCGGGGGGCGCAGATACGCAGTATTTT.

The rearrangement uses TRBV3-1 (or the pseudogene TRBV3-2) and TRBJ2-1, with 14 bases identical to TRBD2. V dropped 3 bases and J dropped 6; count of bases not matched to a gene: 7. The CDR3 consists of 17 residues. Germline values: CDR1 LGHDT, CDR2 YNNKEL (reference sequence). As DNA, the CDR3 is TGTGCCAGCAGCCAGGCTCCGGGACTAGCGGGAGCCAATGAGCAGTTCTTC. This translates into CASSQAPGLAGANEQFF.

This chain uses TRBV5-3 with TRBJ1-1, with D possibly being TRBD1 (5 bases). TRBV5-3 is marked as an open reading frame, function uncertain. Trimming cost V 0 bases and J 6 bases, with 9 bases left between them. The CDR3 extends over 13 amino acids. The chain's CDR3 is CARSLVGPPEAFF. Written as DNA, the CDR3 is TGTGCCAGAAGCTTGGTGGGGCCCCCTGAAGCTTTCTTT.

This chain uses TRBV2 with TRBJ1-2, with 10 bases matching TRBD1. CDR1 and CDR2 (germline): SNHLY, FYNNEI. The CDR3 is 14 amino acids. Unmatched junction bases numbered 9, after V lost 7 bases and J lost 7 bases. The CDR3: CASTRPGQGSGYTF. CDR3 DNA sequence: TGTGCCAGCACCCGACCGGGACAGGGGTCTGGCTACACCTTC. Full variable domain (rest looked up from reference TRBV2 and TRBJ1-2): EPEVTQTPSHQVTQMGQEVILRCVPISNHLYFYWYRQILGQKVEFLVSFYNNEISEKSEIFDDQFSVERPDGSNFTLKIRSTKLEDSAMYFCASTRPGQGSGYTFGSGTRLTVV.

V and J are TRBV3-1 (or the pseudogene TRBV3-2) and TRBJ1-2; 10 bases map to TRBD1. CDR3 length: 16 amino acids. Germline CDR1 reads LGHDT; CDR2 reads YNNKEL (reference sequence). Trimming removed 4 bases from V and 4 bases from J; junction bases left unmatched: 9. This CDR3 reads CASSLGTGAVGYGYTF. CDR3 sequence (DNA): TGTGCCAGCAGCCTCGGGACAGGGGCTGTAGGCTATGGCTACACCTTC.

This clone occurred a few times. The J gene is TRBJ2-3, the V gene TRBV11-2, with 12 bases aligning to TRBD2. V trimming: 5 bases; J trimming: 4 bases; junction bases outside the gene matches: 7. Per the germline V gene, CDR1 is SGHAT and CDR2 is FQNNGV. The CDR3 is 16 amino acids. Here the CDR3 DNA reads TGTGCCAGCAGCCCATGGACTAGCGGGACTGCAGATACGCAGTATTTT. Amino acids: CASSPWTSGTADTQYF.

The chain uses TRBV4-3 and TRBJ2-3, with TRBD2 matching 10 bases. The CDR3 has 18 amino acids. CDR1 is LGHNA and CDR2 is YSLEER in the germline V gene. V was clipped by 4 bases and J by 0 bases; unmatched bases: 10. The CDR3, as DNA: TGCGCCAGCAGCCGCCTGGGGACTAGCGACCCTAGCACAGATACGCAGTATTTT. Translated, it gives CASSRLGTSDPSTDTQYF.

V is TRBV15 and J is TRBJ1-3, with D unresolved. CDR3 length: 18 amino acids. Germline assignment: CDR1 LNHNV and CDR2 YYDKDF (reference sequence). Trimming left V 0 bases short and J 4 bases short, with 19 bases between. CDR3 residues: CATSRDLLGRSAGNTIYF. CDR3 in DNA: TGTGCCACCAGCAGAGATCTGTTAGGCAGGTCAGCAGGAAACACCATATATTTT.

V and J are TRBV6-6 and TRBJ2-5; TRBD1 is a possible D gene (6 bases). Trimming removed 4 bases at V and 3 bases at J, with 18 bases between. The CDR3 contains 16 residues. Germline CDR1 and CDR2: MNHNY and SVGAGI (reference sequence). The CDR3 bases are TGTGCCAGCAGTTTCTCGGGACACAAAATGGAAGAGACCCAGTACTTC. Protein product: CASSFSGHKMEETQYF.

The chain links TRBV4-3 to TRBJ1-5; TRBD1 might be the D (6 bases). Germline CDR1 is LGHNA and CDR2 is YSLEER. The CDR3 is 15 residues long. The V and J ends lost 0 bases and 4 bases respectively, with 10 bases between them. The CDR3 DNA sequence: TGCGCCAGCAGCCAAGAGAGGGGGTTGAATCAGCCCCAGCATTTT. Protein sequence: CASSQERGLNQPQHF.

The gene calls are TRBV18 and TRBJ2-5; unclear D gene. The CDR3 length is 11 residues. V lost 3 bases and J lost 4, with 3 bases in between. Germline CDR1 KGHSH, CDR2 LQKENI. The CDR3 region has the DNA TGTGCCAGCTCACCCGGAGAGACCCAGTACTTC. Translated: CASSPGETQYF.

The rearrangement uses TRBV28 and TRBJ1-6, with unresolved D. With 7 bases removed from V and 7 bases from J, the gap between germline ends came to 17 bases. The CDR3 totals 15 residues. Looked up from germline, CDR1 is MDHEN and CDR2 is SYDVKM. The CDR3 nucleotides are TGTGCCAGCACACGAGGTGGAGGGTGGAATTCACCCCTCCACTTT. This encodes CASTRGGGWNSPLHF.

The rearrangement links TRBV2 to TRBJ1-2, with 10 positions matching TRBD1. J gave up 6 bases and V 6 bases, and 4 bases lay outside the gene matches. Germline V gene lookup returns CDR1 SNHLY and CDR2 FYNNEI. This CDR3 has 13 amino acids. CDR3 bases: TGTGCCAGCAGGGGGGACAGGGGAGATGGCTACACCTTC. Translation gives CASRGDRGDGYTF. The full variable domain, rest sourced from reference TRBV2 and TRBJ1-2, is EPEVTQTPSHQVTQMGQEVILRCVPISNHLYFYWYRQILGQKVEFLVSFYNNEISEKSEIFDDQFSVERPDGSNFTLKIRSTKLEDSAMYFCASRGDRGDGYTFGSGTRLTVV.

A note on this clone: The junction departs from the called germline gene at one end, perhaps through a read error. Other DNA sequences in this sample translate to the same CDR3. The rearrangement links TRBV18 to TRBJ1-1; D possibly corresponds to TRBD1 (5 bases). Germline-derived CDR1 and CDR2 are KGHSH and LQKENI. The CDR3 is 13 amino acids. The CDR3 sequence: CASSLRVGTEAFF. In DNA form, the CDR3 reads TGTGCCAGCTCACTCAGGGTGGGCACTGAAGCTTTTTTT. The full variable domain, in which reference TRBV18 and TRBJ1-1 provide the parts outside the CDR3, is NAGVMQNPRHLVRRRGQEARLRCSPMKGHSHVYWYRQLPEEGLKFMVYLQKENIIDESGMPKERFSAEFPKEGPSILRIQQVVRGDSAAYFCASSLRVGTEAFFGQGTRLTVV.

The chain joins TRBV7-2 to TRBJ2-7; TRBD2 is a possible D gene (7 bases). V was trimmed by 7 bases and J by 2 bases, leaving 21 bases between them. The CDR3 has 16 residues. From germline, CDR1 is SGHTA and CDR2 FQGNSA. The DNA of the CDR3 is TGTGCCAGCACTCCAGATACGGGGGGCCTGCCCTACGAGCAGTACTTC. As protein: CASTPDTGGLPYEQYF.

V is TRBV28 and J is TRBJ2-5, with a weak D call TRBD1 (6 bases). Deletions cut 3 bases from V and 6 bases from J, with 11 bases between. The germline V gene encodes CDR1 MDHEN and CDR2 SYDVKM. The CDR3 has 13 amino acids. The CDR3 sequence is CASSLEQGKTQYF. DNA of the CDR3: TGTGCCAGCAGTTTGGAACAGGGAAAGACCCAGTACTTC.

This rearrangement joins TRBV28 to TRBJ1-5, with D uncertain. This CDR3 spans 13 amino acids. The V gene lost 6 bases and the J gene lost 9 bases, with 15 bases spanning the gap. Germline CDR1 reads MDHEN; CDR2 reads SYDVKM. The CDR3 DNA sequence: TGTGCCAGCAGCTTAAAGCCACCGAGGCCCCAGCATTTT. Translated, it gives CASSLKPPRPQHF.

The chain links TRBV19 to TRBJ2-4, with D perhaps matching TRBD2 (5 bases). V was cut by 2 bases and J by 1 base, with 15 bases left in between. Germline CDR1 is LNHDA and CDR2 is SQIVND (reference sequence). The CDR3 has 17 residues. The DNA of the CDR3 is TGTGCCAGTAGTATACCGGAGGTGGGTAGGGCCAAAAACATTCAGTACTTC. Translated, it gives CASSIPEVGRAKNIQYF.

A few counts support this clone. The rearrangement joins TRBV2 to TRBJ1-5, with TRBD1 matching over 8 bases. Germline CDR1 and CDR2: SNHLY and FYNNEI. J was trimmed by 4 bases and V by 4 bases; bases with no gene match: 3. The CDR3 is 14 amino acids. The CDR3 DNA sequence: TGTGCCAGCAGTGGGACAGGGATGAATCAGCCCCAGCATTTT. Translated, it gives CASSGTGMNQPQHF.

The chain employs TRBV19 and TRBJ1-2; unclear D gene. Germline CDR1 LNHDA, CDR2 SQIVND (reference sequence). The CDR3 sequence is 16 residues long. Trimming took off 7 bases at V and 0 bases at J, with 18 bases between the two ends. DNA for the CDR3: TGTGCCAGTAACCTCGGGTCAGCCGTCGCTAACTATGGCTACACCTTC. The encoded protein is CASNLGSAVANYGYTF. The whole variable domain, remainder taken from reference TRBV19 and TRBJ1-2, is DGGITQSPKYLFRKEGQNVTLSCEQNLNHDAMYWYRQDPGQGLRLIYYSQIVNDFQKGDIAEGYSVSREKKESFPLTVTSAQKNPTAFYLCASNLGSAVANYGYTFGSGTRLTVV.

The V and J genes are TRBV5-1 and TRBJ2-3; the D gene is possibly TRBD2 (6 bases). This CDR3 is 15 amino acids long. Germline values: CDR1 SGHRS, CDR2 YFSETQ. V was clipped by 3 bases and J by 3 bases, with 14 bases between them. The CDR3, as DNA: TGCGCCAGCAGCTCCGGGACCGCGGGGACAGATACGCAGTATTTT. This encodes CASSSGTAGTDTQYF.